The 27 T cell receptor beta chains below were found in one sample sequenced in a study of response to subunit inactivated influenza vaccine. Via MiXCR, TCRdb re-called the RT-PCR reads, giving one row per CDR3 protein. Here the sample spans about 620,000 distinct CDR3 sequences, approximately 11% being singletons. This sample also appeared in a second study, on T cells expressing NK-cell markers. That source notes: UMIs were included in TCR beta cDNA generated by 5'RACE template switching.

The sequenced sample was PBMCs from blood, obtained on the day of vaccination. The receptors shown here come from a man over 45 who received an inactivated influenza vaccine.

This clonotype was seen a few times. The gene calls are TRBV5-5 and TRBJ2-5; 9 bases are shared with TRBD1. V was pared by 0 bases and J by 9 bases, with 3 bases of the junction left unmatched. Germline CDR1 reads SGHKS; CDR2 reads YYEKEE (reference sequence). This CDR3 has 13 residues. The CDR3 reads CASSLGDRAAQYF. CDR3 coding DNA: TGTGCCAGCAGCTTGGGGGACAGGGCGGCCCAGTACTTC.

This clonotype appeared many times. The genes are TRBV7-2 and TRBJ1-3; weak D call: TRBD1 (6 bases). Germline values: CDR1 SGHTA, CDR2 FQGNSA. The V end lost 4 bases, the J end lost 2 bases, and 9 bases lay between the germline ends. The CDR3 spans 14 residues. The CDR3 spells CASSSGQPGNTIYF. The DNA of the CDR3 is TGTGCCAGCAGCTCCGGACAGCCTGGAAACACCATATATTTT.

The gene calls are TRBV4-2 and TRBJ2-4; D is perhaps TRBD1 or TRBD2 (6 bases each). Germline V lookup: CDR1 LGHNA, CDR2 YNFKEQ. V gave up 0 bases and J gave up 1 base, with 13 bases separating them. The CDR3 has 17 amino acids. The CDR3 sequence is CASSQEVSGGAKNIQYF. The CDR3 DNA reads as TGTGCCAGCAGCCAAGAAGTTTCCGGGGGCGCCAAAAACATTCAGTACTTC.

This clonotype has more than one count but fewer than ten. This chain uses TRBV12-3 or TRBV12-4 with TRBJ2-6, with D perhaps matching TRBD1 (6 bases). The CDR3 is 16 amino acids. V lost 5 bases and J lost 0, with 11 bases in between. The CDR3 region is CASSLTGLSGANVLTF. In DNA form, the CDR3 reads TGTGCCAGCAGTCTGACAGGCCTCTCTGGGGCCAACGTCCTGACTTTC.

This clonotype was seen ten or more times. The V and J genes are TRBV27 and TRBJ2-2, with D tentatively TRBD1 or TRBD2 (6 bases each). Trimming pared 2 bases from V and 5 bases from J, leaving 12 bases between. Germline CDR1 and CDR2: MNHEY and SMNVEV (reference sequence). The CDR3 extends over 15 amino acids. This CDR3 reads CASSLNGGGTGELFF. DNA for the CDR3: TGTGCCAGCAGTTTAAACGGGGGCGGGACCGGGGAGCTGTTTTTT.

CDR3 in DNA: TGCGCCAACAAGACAGGGAGGCCCGGGGAGCTGTTTTTT. This encodes CANKTGRPGELFF. The chain links TRBV23-1 to TRBJ2-2; D is perhaps TRBD1 (7 bases). TRBV23-1 has ORF status, its function being uncertain. The CDR3 covers 13 residues. Trimming cost V 10 bases and J 6 bases, with 15 bases left between them.

This chain connects TRBV20-1 to TRBJ1-1; no definite D call. CDR1 and CDR2 (germline): DFQATT, SNEGSKA (reference sequence). The V end lost 3 bases, the J end lost 5 bases, and 13 bases lay between the germline ends. The length of the CDR3 is 13 residues. This chain's CDR3 is CSARILGRTEAFF. CDR3 sequence (DNA): TGCAGTGCTAGGATCCTCGGACGGACTGAAGCTTTCTTT.

The chain combines TRBV4-2 with TRBJ1-3, with D tentatively TRBD1 (5 bases). Trimming shortened V by 0 bases and J by 2 bases, and 14 bases separated the two germline ends. Germline values: CDR1 LGHNA, CDR2 YNFKEQ. The CDR3 has 17 residues. The CDR3 loop reads CASSQEEGAFTGNTIYF. CDR3 bases: TGTGCCAGCAGCCAAGAGGAAGGGGCATTTACTGGAAACACCATATATTTT.

The chain combines TRBV12-3 or TRBV12-4 with TRBJ2-5, with 9 bases identical to TRBD2. V shed 2 bases and J 7 bases; nucleotides not matched to a gene: 8. This CDR3 is 15 amino acids long. The CDR3 loop reads CASSLRLAGVGTQYF. CDR3 DNA sequence: TGTGCCAGCAGTTTACGATTAGCGGGAGTCGGGACCCAGTACTTC.

The chain combines TRBV7-8 with TRBJ1-3; TRBD1 might be the D (5 bases). Germline-derived CDR1 and CDR2 are SGHVS and FQNEAQ. V lost 0 bases and J 4 bases, leaving 19 bases between the germline ends. CDR3 length equals 18 residues. CDR3 in DNA: TGTGCCAGCAGCTTAGCCAGACTGTGGGCCGGGGCCGGAAACACCATATATTTT. Translated: CASSLARLWAGAGNTIYF.

Only a few counts were recorded for this clonotype. This chain joins TRBV27 and TRBJ2-6; no reliable D call. The CDR3 loop spans 16 amino acids. The ends were cut back, 2 bases at V and 2 bases at J, with 10 bases in the middle. From germline, CDR1 is MNHEY and CDR2 SMNVEV (reference sequence). CDR3 sequence: CASSLMGSAGANVLTF. The CDR3 DNA follows: TGTGCCAGCAGTTTAATGGGCTCGGCTGGGGCCAACGTCCTGACTTTC.

This sequence joins TRBV5-1 and TRBJ2-7, with D tentatively TRBD2 (7 bases). Between the trimmed V and J ends, which lost 5 bases and 3 bases, there was a span of 15 bases. The CDR3 has 14 amino acids. CDR1 SGHRS and CDR2 YFSETQ come from the germline V gene. Here the CDR3 DNA reads TGCGCCAGCAGACCGGGGGGCGGGAGCTACGAGCAGTACTTC. Translation: CASRPGGGSYEQYF.

This clonotype was seen only a few times. The rearrangement uses TRBV7-2 and TRBJ2-5; D tentatively fits TRBD1 or TRBD2 (5 bases each). The length of the CDR3 is 14 residues. V dropped 2 bases and J dropped 2 bases, with 9 bases sitting between them. Germline V lookup: CDR1 SGHTA, CDR2 FQGNSA. Here the CDR3 DNA reads TGTGCCAGCAGCTTAAACTGGGGGCAAGAGACCCAGTACTTC. This encodes CASSLNWGQETQYF.

This clonotype was detected a few times. The CDR3 is CASSLREGGLTDTQYF. The DNA of the CDR3 is TGTGCCAGCAGTCTCCGTGAAGGGGGGTTGACAGATACGCAGTATTTT. This sequence joins TRBV27 and TRBJ2-3; D is perhaps TRBD1 or TRBD2 (6 bases each). The germline V gene encodes CDR1 MNHEY and CDR2 SMNVEV (reference sequence). This CDR3 contains 16 residues. With 5 bases removed from V and 3 bases from J, the gap between germline ends came to 18 bases.

This chain connects TRBV9 to TRBJ2-2, with D unresolved. The V end lost 2 bases, the J end lost 3 bases, and 5 bases lay between the germline ends. Germline V lookup: CDR1 SGDLS, CDR2 YYNGEE. The CDR3 consists of 13 residues. CDR3 sequence: CASSVTDTGELFF. In nucleotides, the CDR3 is TGTGCCAGCAGCGTGACGGACACCGGGGAGCTGTTTTTT.

This clonotype came up a few times. The chain uses TRBV7-8 and TRBJ2-1; the D is unclear. Per germline, CDR1 SGHVS and CDR2 FQNEAQ. This CDR3 contains 12 residues. V was trimmed by 5 bases and J by 14 bases, leaving 16 bases between them. In DNA form, the CDR3 reads TGTGCCAGCAGCCCGCCGACGGATATGGAGTTCTTC. Residues: CASSPPTDMEFF.

The J gene is TRBJ2-3, the V gene TRBV4-2; 14 bases fit TRBD2. V shed 4 bases, J shed 0 bases, and the junction held 6 bases outside the gene matches. The CDR3 extends over 18 amino acids. From germline, CDR1 is LGHNA and CDR2 YNFKEQ. CDR3 sequence (DNA): TGTGCCAGCAGCCTGACTAGCGGGGGGGTTACTAGCACAGATACGCAGTATTTT. Its protein product is CASSLTSGGVTSTDTQYF.

This clonotype has a handful of counts. The chain has TRBV5-1 and TRBJ2-2; 9 bases are a match to TRBD1. The CDR3 contains 15 residues. Germline CDR1 reads SGHRS; CDR2 reads YFSETQ. Trimming removed 6 bases from V and 5 bases from J; junction bases left unmatched: 8. The CDR3 loop reads CASTLGTGLTGELFF. The CDR3 coding sequence is TGCGCCAGCACCCTGGGGACAGGGCTTACCGGGGAGCTGTTTTTT.

The chain joins TRBV20-1 to TRBJ1-5; 11 bases align to TRBD1. This CDR3 contains 14 residues. Per the germline V gene, CDR1 is DFQATT and CDR2 is SNEGSKA (reference sequence). After removal of 6 bases from V and 1 base from J, the junction contained 2 bases not matched to a gene. This CDR3 reads CSAGDRGSNQPQHF. CDR3 coding DNA: TGCAGTGCGGGGGACAGGGGGAGCAATCAGCCCCAGCATTTT.

A few counts support this clonotype. The rearrangement links TRBV24-1 to TRBJ2-3; no firm D call. Germline CDR1 and CDR2: KGHDR and SFDVKD. The CDR3 has 15 residues. The ends were cut back, 4 bases at V and 2 bases at J, with 12 bases in the middle. In DNA, the CDR3 is TGTGCCACCAGTGACCCCTTGGGCCACACAGATACGCAGTATTTT. As protein: CATSDPLGHTDTQYF.

The CDR3 sequence is CASSRLAQETQYF. The CDR3 nucleotides are TGTGCCAGCAGCCGACTAGCTCAAGAGACCCAGTACTTC. The V gene is TRBV7-9, the J gene TRBJ2-5; 7 nucleotides match TRBD2. Germline V gene lookup returns CDR1 SEHNR and CDR2 FQNEAQ (reference sequence). V shed 5 bases, J shed 2 bases, and the junction held 2 bases outside the gene matches. The CDR3 has 13 residues.

This clonotype was seen a handful of times. The chain carries TRBV18 and TRBJ2-5, with D tentatively TRBD2 (5 bases). V shed 4 bases and J shed 0 bases, with 9 bases lying between them. The CDR3 contains 14 residues. Per the germline V gene, CDR1 is KGHSH and CDR2 is LQKENI. The CDR3 nucleotides are TGTGCCAGCTCACTTCCCGGGAACCAAGAGACCCAGTACTTC. It yields the protein CASSLPGNQETQYF.

This clonotype was counted between two and nine times. The V gene is TRBV12-3 or TRBV12-4, the J gene TRBJ1-5; D gene uncertain. The CDR3 sequence is 12 residues long. Trimming cost V 7 bases and J 7 bases, with 11 bases left between them. CDR3: CASTRAGQPQHF. CDR3 nucleotide sequence: TGTGCCAGCACGCGGGCTGGGCAGCCCCAGCATTTT.

V gene TRBV6-1 combines with J gene TRBJ2-7; 7 positions agree with TRBD2. This CDR3 comprises 14 residues. V gave up 3 bases and J gave up 3 bases; unmatched junction bases: 5. Looked up from germline, CDR1 is MNHNS and CDR2 is SASEGT. The CDR3 is CASSEGGDHYEQYF. The CDR3 DNA is TGTGCCAGCAGTGAGGGGGGGGATCACTACGAGCAGTACTTC.

This clonotype was seen a handful of times. This rearrangement joins TRBV10-3 to TRBJ1-1; D is ambiguous. CDR1 is ENHRY and CDR2 is SYGVKD in the germline V gene. V was trimmed by 1 base and J by 3 bases, leaving 12 bases between them. This CDR3 spans 15 amino acids. This chain's CDR3 is CAISEYVEAYTEAFF. The DNA for the CDR3 is TGTGCCATCAGTGAGTATGTGGAAGCGTACACTGAAGCTTTCTTT.

This clonotype turned up a few times. V gene TRBV12-3 or TRBV12-4 combines with J gene TRBJ2-7, with D perhaps assigned TRBD1 or TRBD2 (5 bases each). CDR3 length equals 15 residues. V lost 0 bases and J 5 bases, leaving 14 bases between the germline ends. The CDR3: CASSLAGASPNEQYF. CDR3 in DNA: TGTGCCAGCAGTTTAGCCGGGGCTAGTCCCAACGAGCAGTACTTC.

This clonotype was counted only a few times. The chain is built from TRBV15 and TRBJ2-3, with 12 bases that match TRBD2. The CDR3 extends over 18 amino acids. Trimming at V came to 1 base and at J to 0 bases, leaving 5 bases not matched to a gene. Germline assignment: CDR1 LNHNV and CDR2 YYDKDF (reference sequence). The CDR3 nucleotides are TGTGCCACCAGCAGAGGTCTAGCGGGAGGGCCCAGCACAGATACGCAGTATTTT. The encoded protein is CATSRGLAGGPSTDTQYF. Combining the CDR3 with reference TRBV15 and TRBJ2-3 gives the whole variable domain DAMVIQNPRYQVTQFGKPVTLSCSQTLNHNVMYWYQQKSSQAPKLLFHYYDKDFNNEADTPDNFQSRRPNTSFCFLDIRSPGLGDTAMYLCATSRGLAGGPSTDTQYFGPGTRLTVL.